This T cell receptor (beta chain) was sequenced during a study of cytomegalovirus exposure and HLA in healthy donors. The CDR3 extends over 16 amino acids. Per germline, CDR1 SGHDT and CDR2 YYEEEE. Trimming removed 2 bases from V and 7 bases from J; junction bases left unmatched: 7. 60 Vbeta and 13 Jbeta primers were used in PCR. Libraries were prepared by immunoSEQ multiplex PCR; TCRdb keeps only in-frame clonotypes and omits some of them. In the table there are fewer than 85,000 clones, roughly 88% of which are singletons. This TCR came from a man between 65 and 85 years old in good health and CMV-seropositive. Sequenced input: PBMCs. The chain carries TRBV5-6 and TRBJ2-2; 11 nucleotides align to TRBD1. The CDR3 reads CASSFGQGALGGELFF. Here the CDR3 DNA reads TGTGCCAGCAGCTTTGGACAGGGGGCTTTGGGCGGGGAGCTGTTTTTT.